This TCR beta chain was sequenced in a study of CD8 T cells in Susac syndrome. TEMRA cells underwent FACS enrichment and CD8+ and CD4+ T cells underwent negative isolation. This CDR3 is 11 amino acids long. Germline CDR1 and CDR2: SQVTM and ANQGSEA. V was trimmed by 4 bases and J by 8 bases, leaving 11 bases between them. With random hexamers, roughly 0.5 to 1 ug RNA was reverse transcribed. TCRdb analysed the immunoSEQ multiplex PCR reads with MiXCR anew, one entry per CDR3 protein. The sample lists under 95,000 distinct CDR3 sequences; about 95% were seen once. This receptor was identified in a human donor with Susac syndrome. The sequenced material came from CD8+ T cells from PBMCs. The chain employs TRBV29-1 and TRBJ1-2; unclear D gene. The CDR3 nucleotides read TGCAGCGTTGTGACCGTTTGGGGCTACACCTTC. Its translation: CSVVTVWGYTF.